Listed here are 27 T cell receptor beta chains from one sample, sequenced in a study of blood T cell repertoires in COVID-19. Libraries were prepared by immunoSEQ multiplex PCR; TCRdb keeps only in-frame clonotypes and omits some of them. Here the sample spans under 95,000 clones, approximately 88% being singletons. Sequenced input: peripheral blood. These receptors came from a man aged 60-69 years with acute or convalescent COVID-19.

The chain employs TRBV4-3 and TRBJ2-3, with D possibly TRBD1 on 5 matching bases. Germline V gives CDR1 LGHNA, CDR2 YSLEER. The CDR3 length is 17 residues. Trimming left V 3 bases short and J 0 bases short, with 16 bases between. For the CDR3, the DNA is TGCGCCAGCAGCCAGGGGCCCACTCCCCCTAGCACAGATACGCAGTATTTT. It encodes CASSQGPTPPSTDTQYF.

This rearrangement joins TRBV18 to TRBJ1-6, with a tentative D call TRBD1 (5 bases). Germline-derived CDR1 and CDR2 are KGHSH and LQKENI. The CDR3 runs 14 residues. Trimming removed 2 bases from V and 11 bases from J, with 13 bases in between. The CDR3 DNA follows: TGTGCCAGCTCACCAGGCAGGGAGGCGACACCCCTCCACTTT. It yields the protein CASSPGREATPLHF.

The V call is TRBV28, the J call TRBJ1-1; D gene unclear. From germline, CDR1 is MDHEN and CDR2 SYDVKM. This CDR3 is 14 amino acids long. V lost 5 bases to trimming and J lost 8 bases, with 18 bases between them. CDR3 coding DNA: TGTGCCAGCAGTCTACCGGGTCTAACTTTAGAAGCTTTCTTT. Protein sequence: CASSLPGLTLEAFF.

The chain is built from TRBV9 and TRBJ2-5; 8 bases match TRBD2. In germline, CDR1 is SGDLS, CDR2 YYNGEE. J gave up 3 bases and V 6 bases, and 1 base lay outside the gene matches. The CDR3 is 12 amino acids. CDR3 nucleotide sequence: TGTGCCAGCAATAGCGGGGAAGAGACCCAGTACTTC. Protein sequence: CASNSGEETQYF.

The rearrangement uses TRBV30 and TRBJ1-2; the D gene is possibly TRBD1 (5 bases). The CDR3 length is 12 residues. Germline CDR1 is GTSNPN and CDR2 is SVGIG (reference sequence). V was cut by 5 bases and J by 6 bases, with 13 bases left in between. CDR3 nucleotides: TGTGCCTGGTGGGCAGGGCTGAATGGCTACACCTTC. Translation: CAWWAGLNGYTF.

This clone was observed a handful of times. Other nucleotide sequences in the sample specify the same CDR3. This chain connects TRBV9 to TRBJ1-1; D not certain. The germline V and J ends were trimmed by 0 bases and 5 bases, with 8 bases remaining between them. This CDR3 contains 13 residues. Germline values: CDR1 SGDLS, CDR2 YYNGEE. The CDR3 region is CASSVGGSTEAFF. For the CDR3, the DNA is TGTGCCAGCAGCGTAGGAGGGAGTACTGAAGCTTTCTTT.

The genes are TRBV4-3 and TRBJ1-5; D is ambiguous. CDR3 length: 13 amino acids. Germline V gene sequence: CDR1 LGHNA, CDR2 YSLEER. Trimming cost V 0 bases and J 6 bases, with 6 bases left between them. The CDR3: CASSQDWSQPQHF. CDR3 bases: TGCGCCAGCAGCCAAGATTGGAGTCAGCCCCAGCATTTT.

This rearrangement joins TRBV6-5 to TRBJ2-3, with 7 bases fitting TRBD1. CDR3 length: 15 residues. In germline, CDR1 is MNHEY, CDR2 SVGAGI. After removal of 6 bases from V and 0 bases from J, the junction contained 6 bases not matched to a gene. This chain's CDR3 is CASRGTVTSTDTQYF. CDR3 nucleotide sequence: TGTGCCAGCAGGGGGACAGTTACTAGCACAGATACGCAGTATTTT.

The chain employs TRBV7-2 and TRBJ2-3, with 9 bases aligning to TRBD2. CDR1 and CDR2 from the germline V gene are SGHTA and FQGNSA. This CDR3 has 15 residues. V shed 3 bases, J shed 1 base, and the junction held 2 bases outside the gene matches. Here the CDR3 reads CASSFPSGGTDTQYF. CDR3 sequence (DNA): TGTGCCAGCAGCTTCCCTAGCGGGGGCACAGATACGCAGTATTTT.

This clone was counted once. V and J are TRBV7-2 and TRBJ2-3; TRBD2 matches 11 bases. The CDR3 spans 16 residues. The V and J ends lost 3 bases and 4 bases, in that order; junction bases with no gene match: 6. Germline V gene sequence: CDR1 SGHTA, CDR2 FQGNSA. The CDR3 DNA reads TGTGCCAGCAGCTTTTTGACTAGCGGGGTTCCAGATACGCAGTATTTT. Translation: CASSFLTSGVPDTQYF.

This clone was seen once. The rearrangement uses TRBV24-1 and TRBJ1-1; a weak D match, TRBD1 (6 bases). CDR1 KGHDR and CDR2 SFDVKD come from the germline V gene. The V and J ends lost 3 bases and 2 bases respectively, with 21 bases between them. The CDR3 runs 18 residues. The CDR3 protein is CATSDPTRPGAINTEAFF. CDR3 DNA sequence: TGTGCCACCAGTGATCCTACCCGGCCAGGGGCCATCAACACTGAAGCTTTCTTT.

The chain recombines TRBV5-1 with TRBJ2-3; the match to TRBD2 covers 12 bases. The CDR3 covers 17 residues. Germline CDR1 SGHRS, CDR2 YFSETQ. V was clipped by 3 bases and J by 4 bases; unmatched bases: 9. The CDR3 DNA follows: TGCGCCAGCAGCTCATCTAAGACTAGCGGGGGATCAGATACGCAGTATTTT. Amino acid sequence: CASSSSKTSGGSDTQYF.

This chain connects TRBV6-5 to TRBJ2-2, with TRBD1 matching 7 bases. The CDR3 runs to 14 residues. V trimming: 5 bases; J trimming: 1 base; junction bases outside the gene matches: 1. Germline-derived CDR1 and CDR2 are MNHEY and SVGAGI. The DNA of the CDR3 is TGTGCCAGCAGTCGGACAGGGAACACCGGGGAGCTGTTTTTT. This codes for CASSRTGNTGELFF.

The chain recombines TRBV7-2 with TRBJ2-1; the D is unclear. CDR1 is SGHTA, CDR2 FQGNSA, per germline. The V and J ends lost 1 base and 3 bases respectively, with 10 bases between them. The CDR3 contains 15 residues. The CDR3 protein is CASSLGGGRYNEQFF. The CDR3 DNA sequence: TGTGCCAGCAGCTTAGGAGGTGGCCGCTACAATGAGCAGTTCTTC.

CDR3 region: CASSETSSYNEQFF. The DNA of the CDR3 is TGTGCCAGCAGCGAGACTAGCTCCTACAATGAGCAGTTCTTC. This rearrangement joins TRBV6-5 to TRBJ2-1; D is perhaps TRBD2 (6 bases). V was trimmed by 6 bases and J by 0 bases, leaving 9 bases between them. The CDR3 spans 14 residues. Germline V gene data show CDR1 as MNHEY and CDR2 as SVGAGI.

This clone was observed many times. The rearrangement joins TRBV6-2 or TRBV6-3 to TRBJ2-1, with TRBD2 matching over 9 bases. V was clipped by 0 bases and J by 8 bases; unmatched bases: 8. This CDR3 contains 16 residues. Per the germline V gene, CDR1 is MNHEY and CDR2 is SVGEGT. The CDR3, as DNA: TGTGCCAGCAGTTACTCGCTGCGGGGGGGCCCGCATGAGCAGTTCTTC. It encodes CASSYSLRGGPHEQFF.

The genes are TRBV4-3 and TRBJ2-3, with 13 bases fitting TRBD2. V lost 1 base to trimming and J lost 2 bases; unmatched junction nucleotides: 6. Germline lookup yields CDR1 LGHNA and CDR2 YSLEER. The CDR3 consists of 18 residues. CDR3 in DNA: TGCGCCAGCAGCCAAGGCCCGACTAGCGGGGGGCACACAGATACGCAGTATTTT. This codes for CASSQGPTSGGHTDTQYF.

J is TRBJ1-1 and V is TRBV19; TRBD1 matches at 7 bases. V lost 3 bases to trimming and J lost 10 bases; unmatched junction nucleotides: 17. The CDR3 runs 16 residues. From germline, CDR1 is LNHDA and CDR2 SQIVND (reference sequence). This CDR3 is CASSMGYRGRSGVAFF. The CDR3 DNA follows: TGTGCCAGTAGTATGGGCTACAGGGGCCGGTCTGGGGTAGCTTTCTTT. Variable domain in full (rest from reference TRBV19 and TRBJ1-1): DGGITQSPKYLFRKEGQNVTLSCEQNLNHDAMYWYRQDPGQGLRLIYYSQIVNDFQKGDIAEGYSVSREKKESFPLTVTSAQKNPTAFYLCASSMGYRGRSGVAFFGQGTRLTVV.

The chain carries TRBV5-1 and TRBJ2-6; D may be TRBD1 (6 bases). The V end lost 4 bases, the J end lost 0 bases, and 14 bases lay between the germline ends. Germline V gives CDR1 SGHRS, CDR2 YFSETQ. The CDR3 extends over 17 amino acids. The CDR3 here is CASSLQTGSSGANVLTF. DNA for the CDR3: TGCGCCAGCAGCCTGCAGACAGGTAGCTCTGGGGCCAACGTCCTGACTTTC.

The chain employs TRBV27 and TRBJ2-3; a weak D match, TRBD1 (5 bases). Germline V gene lookup returns CDR1 MNHEY and CDR2 SMNVEV (reference sequence). The V and J ends lost 6 bases and 1 base respectively, with 8 bases between them. The CDR3 length is 13 residues. The CDR3 is CASSRVGTDTQYF. In DNA form, the CDR3 reads TGTGCCAGCAGCAGGGTGGGCACAGATACGCAGTATTTT.

V is TRBV18 and J is TRBJ1-2; perhaps TRBD1 as D (5 bases). The CDR3 is made up of 17 amino acids. Trimming stripped 4 bases from V and 2 bases from J, with 20 bases between. Germline CDR1 and CDR2: KGHSH and LQKENI. CDR3 in amino acids: CASSQRTQERRNYGYTF. The DNA for the CDR3 is TGTGCCAGCTCACAACGGACACAGGAGAGACGGAACTATGGCTACACCTTC.

The chain couples TRBV7-2 to TRBJ1-6; 7 bases are shared with TRBD1. Germline CDR1 reads SGHTA; CDR2 reads FQGNSA. This CDR3 is 16 amino acids long. The V gene end was trimmed by 1 base and the J gene end by 8 bases; junction bases not matched to a gene: 8. The CDR3 coding sequence is TGTGCCAGCAGCTTAGTAGGGGGCCCTGGGGATTCACCCCTCCACTTT. Residues: CASSLVGGPGDSPLHF.

V is TRBV19 and J is TRBJ1-2; 11 positions agree with TRBD1. CDR3 length equals 15 residues. The V gene's germline CDR1 is LNHDA and CDR2 SQIVND (reference sequence). The V and J ends lost 2 bases and 6 bases, in that order; junction bases with no gene match: 5. This chain's CDR3 is CASSIPGQGANGYTF. The CDR3 nucleotides read TGTGCCAGTAGTATACCTGGACAGGGGGCGAATGGCTACACCTTC.

The table lists this clone with a count of one. This rearrangement joins TRBV11-2 to TRBJ2-1; a weak D match, TRBD1 (5 bases). Germline CDR1 and CDR2: SGHAT and FQNNGV. Trimming took off 3 bases at V and 9 bases at J, with 9 bases between the two ends. This CDR3 has 12 residues. CDR3 sequence reads: CASSFGAFEQFF. As DNA, the CDR3 is TGTGCCAGCAGCTTTGGGGCCTTTGAGCAGTTCTTC.

With regard to this clone: A read error may produce the germline difference seen at one junction end. V usage is TRBV2 and J usage is TRBJ2-1, with TRBD2 matching 10 bases. This CDR3 is 15 amino acids long. Germline CDR1 SNHLY, CDR2 FYNNEI. The DNA for the CDR3 is TGTGCCAGCGGTGAGAGCGGGGGGGCTTGGGATGAGCAGTTCTTC. This translates into CASGESGGAWDEQFF. The whole variable domain, filled in from reference TRBV2 and TRBJ2-1, reads EPEVTQTPSHQVTQMGQEVILRCVPISNHLYFYWYRQILGQKVEFLVSFYNNEISEKSEIFDDQFSVERPDGSNFTLKIRSTKLEDSAMYFCASGESGGAWDEQFFGPGTRLTVL.

This clone was observed a handful of times. The CDR3: CASSLDQGQSGSPLHF. In nucleotides, the CDR3 is TGTGCCAGCAGCCTGGATCAGGGACAGAGTGGTTCACCCCTCCACTTT. The genes are TRBV11-2 and TRBJ1-6; 7 bases fit TRBD1. The CDR3 sequence is 16 residues long. The germline CDR1 and CDR2 sequences are SGHAT and FQNNGV. V was clipped by 5 bases and J by 9 bases; unmatched bases: 13.

The rearrangement uses TRBV25-1 and TRBJ1-2; the D is unclear. Germline V lookup: CDR1 MGHDK, CDR2 SYGVNS. The V and J ends lost 6 bases and 4 bases respectively, with 3 bases between them. The CDR3 spans 10 residues. The CDR3 bases are TGTGCCAGCAGCGGCTATGGCTACACCTTC. Encoded protein: CASSGYGYTF.